These 21 T cell receptor beta chains were all obtained from the same sample, sequenced in a study of sequential checkpoint blockade in melanoma (dated by TCRdb to about 2019). To prepare the library, the immunoSEQ multiplex PCR assay was applied. TCRdb holds this immuneACCESS table with in-frame rearrangements only. Some clones are missing; in checked studies, unresolved V genes explain under half, and the rest has no known cause. The sample table contains around 9,700 clones; only one count was recorded for around 60% of them. The ten largest clones represent more than 15% of the sample. The meaning of the sample's treatment or condition label: randomized to nivolumab then ipilimumab (arm A) or the reverse (arm B). Specimen: CD8+ T cells sorted from blood (inferred from file names), collected from a patient given nivolumab and ipilimumab in sequence. These receptors came from a human donor with melanoma.

V is TRBV5-4 and J is TRBJ1-1; 7 bases fit TRBD1. The germline V gene encodes CDR1 SGHNT and CDR2 YYREEE (reference sequence). This CDR3 is 13 amino acids long. V was clipped by 3 bases and J by 7 bases; unmatched bases: 6. The CDR3 spells CASSSRGPGEAFF. As DNA, the CDR3 is TGTGCCAGCAGCTCGAGGGGGCCTGGTGAAGCTTTCTTT.

This clone has only a few counts. The chain combines TRBV7-8 with TRBJ2-1; 8 positions agree with TRBD2. The germline CDR1 and CDR2 sequences are SGHVS and FQNEAQ. The CDR3 sequence is 16 residues long. Trimming at V came to 1 base and at J to 9 bases, leaving 11 bases not matched to a gene. Here the CDR3 reads CASSLEAGGPGPEQFF. Written as DNA, the CDR3 is TGTGCCAGCAGCTTAGAGGCGGGAGGTCCAGGACCTGAGCAGTTCTTC.

This clone came up a few times. The chain recombines TRBV4-2 with TRBJ1-2; D is ambiguous. Per germline, CDR1 LGHNA and CDR2 YNFKEQ. The CDR3 is made up of 14 amino acids. The V and J ends lost 5 bases and 0 bases respectively, with 10 bases between them. The CDR3 spells CASSLALTNYGYTF. CDR3 nucleotides: TGTGCCAGCAGCTTAGCTCTCACTAACTATGGCTACACCTTC.

The genes are TRBV6-6 and TRBJ1-4, with D unclear. The CDR3 is 16 residues long. Germline V lookup: CDR1 MNHNY, CDR2 SVGAGI (reference sequence). V lost 0 bases and J 0 bases, leaving 8 bases between the germline ends. CDR3 bases: TGTGCCAGCAGTTACTCGCTAGCTGCAACTAATGAAAAACTGTTTTTT. Translating it yields CASSYSLAATNEKLFF.

V gene TRBV5-6 combines with J gene TRBJ2-3; a weak D match, TRBD1 (5 bases). V lost 0 bases, J lost 5 bases, and 7 bases lay in between. Germline-derived CDR1 and CDR2 are SGHDT and YYEEEE. This CDR3 has 13 residues. The CDR3 DNA follows: TGTGCCAGCAGCTTGGAGGGGCGAGATACGCAGTATTTT. As protein: CASSLEGRDTQYF.

By its share, this clone is large (0.1 to 1%). The gene calls are TRBV5-4 and TRBJ1-4, with D possibly TRBD1 on 5 matching bases. CDR1 SGHNT and CDR2 YYREEE come from the germline V gene (reference sequence). The CDR3 covers 14 residues. V was pared by 0 bases and J by 6 bases, with 9 bases between. The CDR3 is CASSLEPGDEKLFF. The CDR3 DNA is TGTGCCAGCAGCTTGGAACCGGGGGATGAAAAACTGTTTTTT.

V usage is TRBV28 and J usage is TRBJ2-1, with 8 bases matching TRBD2. J gave up 3 bases and V 5 bases, and 9 bases lay outside the gene matches. The germline V gene encodes CDR1 MDHEN and CDR2 SYDVKM. The CDR3 length is 16 residues. The CDR3 spells CASSPLSAGDYNEQFF. In DNA, the CDR3 is TGTGCCAGCAGTCCCCTATCAGCGGGGGACTACAATGAGCAGTTCTTC. The full variable domain, rest sourced from reference TRBV28 and TRBJ2-1, is DVKVTQSSRYLVKRTGEKVFLECVQDMDHENMFWYRQDPGLGLRLIYFSYDVKMKEKGDIPEGYSVSREKKERFSLILESASTNQTSMYLCASSPLSAGDYNEQFFGPGTRLTVL.

The V and J genes are TRBV5-8 and TRBJ2-6, with D unresolved. Trimming cost V 0 bases and J 3 bases, with 13 bases left between them. CDR1 and CDR2 (germline): SGHTS, YDEGEE. The CDR3 has 17 residues. The CDR3 nucleotides read TGTGCCAGCAGCTTGGCCTTCTATCTAAGTGGGGCCAACGTCCTGACTTTC. It codes for CASSLAFYLSGANVLTF. Complete variable domain (other parts from reference TRBV5-8 and TRBJ2-6): EAGVTQSPTHLIKTRGQQATLRCSPISGHTSVYWYQQALGLGLQFLLWYDEGEERNRGNFPPRFSGRQFPNYSSELNVNALELEDSALYLCASSLAFYLSGANVLTFGAGSRLTVL.

This clone was observed a few times. This chain connects TRBV7-8 to TRBJ2-5; 7 nucleotides match TRBD1. The J call is doubtful: the DNA matches TRBJ2-7 better. CDR3 length equals 13 residues. Germline V CDR1 and CDR2: SGHVS, FQNEAQ. CDR3 nucleotide sequence: TGTGCCAGCAGCTCCATAAACAGGGGCGAGCAGTACTTC. Its protein is CASSSINRGEQYF.

This clone was counted between two and nine times. Other DNA variants within this sample encode the same CDR3. CDR3 bases: TGCGCCAGCAGCCAAGATCGAGGGGGCTCTGGAAACACCATATATTTT. It translates to CASSQDRGGSGNTIYF. This rearrangement joins TRBV4-3 to TRBJ1-3, with a tentative D call TRBD1 (6 bases). This CDR3 is 16 amino acids long. CDR1 and CDR2 (germline): LGHNA, YSLEER. V was shortened by 0 bases and J by 0 bases, with 9 bases between the two germline ends.

This clone is categorized as medium-sized (0.01 to 0.1%). The chain carries TRBV19 and TRBJ2-7, with 12 bases lining up with TRBD2. Germline V lookup: CDR1 LNHDA, CDR2 SQIVND (reference sequence). V was clipped by 3 bases and J by 2 bases; unmatched bases: 11. The CDR3 totals 18 residues. The CDR3 spells CASSMRLAGGPVTYEQYF. DNA of the CDR3: TGTGCCAGTAGTATGAGGCTAGCGGGAGGGCCAGTAACCTACGAGCAGTACTTC.

This clone occurred a few times. The chain has TRBV30 and TRBJ2-7; the D is unclear. The CDR3 covers 13 residues. Germline lookup yields CDR1 GTSNPN and CDR2 SVGIG (reference sequence). Trimming shortened V by 0 bases and J by 6 bases, and 12 bases separated the two germline ends. The CDR3 loop reads CAWSVPGYGEQYF. The CDR3 region has the DNA TGTGCCTGGAGTGTACCAGGTTACGGCGAGCAGTACTTC.

This clone was detected a few times. The V call is TRBV2, the J call TRBJ2-3, with a tentative D call TRBD1 (7 bases). Germline CDR1 is SNHLY and CDR2 is FYNNEI. The CDR3 length is 14 residues. The V and J ends lost 3 bases and 4 bases respectively, with 11 bases between them. In DNA form, the CDR3 reads TGTGCCAGCAGTGAGCAGGGGGAGGCAGATACGCAGTATTTT. It translates to CASSEQGEADTQYF.

The V call is TRBV7-9, the J call TRBJ2-4, with 9 bases matching TRBD1. This CDR3 has 16 amino acids. Germline V CDR1 and CDR2: SEHNR, FQNEAQ (reference sequence). The J segment lost 4 bases and the V segment lost 0 bases, leaving 4 bases of the junction unmatched. The CDR3 spells CASSLALTGGKNIQYF. CDR3 in DNA: TGTGCCAGCAGCTTAGCCCTGACAGGGGGTAAAAACATTCAGTACTTC.

The table lists this clone with a few counts. The chain carries TRBV29-1 and TRBJ2-1; TRBD1 aligns across 7 bases. Germline lookup yields CDR1 SQVTM and CDR2 ANQGSEA. The CDR3 has 14 residues. The V and J ends lost 4 bases and 1 base, in that order; junction bases with no gene match: 4. CDR3 nucleotide sequence: TGCAGCGTTGTGCAACAGGGGTCCTACAATGAGCAGTTCTTC. It translates to CSVVQQGSYNEQFF.

This clone was seen a single time. CDR3 loop: CSVEGLAVSMTGYGEQFF. The CDR3 DNA sequence: TGCAGCGTTGAGGGACTAGCTGTATCTATGACGGGTTACGGTGAGCAGTTCTTC. The chain carries TRBV29-1 and TRBJ2-1; the match to TRBD2 covers 9 bases. CDR3 size: 18 residues. Per germline, CDR1 SQVTM and CDR2 ANQGSEA. Germline trimming cut 3 bases from V and 9 bases from J; bases unmatched to any gene: 21.

This clone was recorded a few times. J is TRBJ2-6 and V is TRBV25-1; perhaps TRBD2 as D (7 bases). Trimming took off 4 bases at V and 0 bases at J, with 16 bases between the two ends. CDR1 is MGHDK and CDR2 is SYGVNS in the germline V gene. The CDR3 spans 18 residues. The CDR3 DNA is TGTGCCAGCAGTGTAGGGGGGGGCACCATCTCTGGGGCCAACGTCCTGACTTTC. As protein: CASSVGGGTISGANVLTF.

V is TRBV7-2 and J is TRBJ2-2; D not resolved. Per germline, CDR1 SGHTA and CDR2 FQGNSA. This CDR3 has 14 residues. V lost 2 bases and J 3 bases, leaving 7 bases between the germline ends. The CDR3 region is CASSLYPHTGELFF. CDR3 nucleotides: TGTGCCAGCAGCTTATATCCCCACACCGGGGAGCTGTTTTTT.

The sample holds one count of this clone. This chain uses TRBV4-2 with TRBJ2-1; TRBD1 aligns across 12 bases. The trim removed 6 bases at V and 5 bases at J, leaving 5 bases unmatched. CDR1 is LGHNA and CDR2 is YNFKEQ in the germline V gene. The CDR3 contains 15 residues. The CDR3 loop reads CASSSGQGADNEQFF. The CDR3 nucleotides are TGTGCCAGCAGTTCGGGACAGGGGGCGGACAATGAGCAGTTCTTC.

The V call is TRBV28, the J call TRBJ2-7, with 12 bases matching TRBD2. The CDR3 has 15 residues. Germline CDR1 is MDHEN and CDR2 is SYDVKM. V trimming: 6 bases; J trimming: 2 bases; junction bases outside the gene matches: 5. CDR3 nucleotides: TGTGCCAGCAGCTTGACTAGCGGGAGCCCCTACGAGCAGTACTTC. Its translation is CASSLTSGSPYEQYF.

The chain carries TRBV10-3 and TRBJ2-7; TRBD1 matches 8 bases. Germline CDR1 reads ENHRY; CDR2 reads SYGVKD. V dropped 0 bases and J dropped 5; count of bases not matched to a gene: 6. The CDR3 consists of 15 residues. The CDR3 loop reads CAISESVTGVHEQYF. The CDR3 DNA reads as TGTGCCATCAGTGAGTCCGTGACAGGGGTGCACGAGCAGTACTTC.